The text below deals with one T cell receptor (beta chain). Antigen specificity is unknown. The sample comes from a study of Ad26.COV2.S vaccination and SARS-CoV-2 variants. At the level of the study: The authors gave Ad26.COV2.S intramuscularly, either once or twice 56 days apart. Notes on the study in general: It was reported that spike-specific CD8+ and CD4+ T cell responses were substantially broad after vaccination. Participants in the vaccine arm had higher spike-specific TCR breadth; placebo recipients had lower.

TCRdb keeps only in-frame clones here, not all; method: immunoSEQ multiplex PCR. The sample carries some 290,000 clones, around 81% recorded once. Treatment here: around 19 received Ad26.COV2.S at low or high dose, single or two shots; several received placebo; per-sample allocation not given. Specimen acquisition occurred on day 63 following the initial vaccine or placebo injection. This Boston cohort included adults aged 18-55 years. From germline, CDR1 is SGHTA and CDR2 FQGTGA. The CDR3 contains 15 residues. The V end was cut by 5 bases, the J end by 6 bases, with 17 bases between. This sequence joins TRBV7-3 and TRBJ2-1, with D uncertain. Specimen: peripheral blood, collected in a trial of Ad26.COV2.S vaccine versus placebo. The sequence was collected from a person between 18 and 65 years old who received the Ad26.COV2.S COVID-19 vaccine or a placebo. CDR3 DNA: TGTGCCAGCAGCGGACCCCCTGACGGACCCAATGAGCAGTTCTTC. It specifies CASSGPPDGPNEQFF.